A selection of T cell receptor beta chains follows, all from one sample in a study of cytomegalovirus exposure and HLA in healthy donors. The assay was immunoSEQ multiplex PCR, and TCRdb's table has in-frame clones only and misses some. The sample yields around 150,000 clones, more than 60% seen once. Material for sequencing was PBMCs. The source is a woman in her thirties or forties in good health and CMV-seropositive. Both conserved end residues are part of each CDR3. D genes are given only for firm matches. Only some rows state a clone size, as once, few, many or a class for expanded clones.

clone size: .
V gene: TRBV7-6
D gene: .
J gene: TRBJ1-3
CDR3 length: 15
CDR3 DNA: TGTGCCAGCAGCTTACGAGGGTTATCTGGAAACACCATATATTTT
CDR3 protein: CASSLRGLSGNTIYF

clone size: .
V gene: TRBV18
D gene: .
J gene: TRBJ1-2
CDR3 length: 12
CDR3 DNA: TGTGCCAGCTCACCTGGGCTCCATGGCTACACCTTC
CDR3 protein: CASSPGLHGYTF

clone size: .
V gene: TRBV28
D gene: TRBD2
J gene: TRBJ2-2
CDR3 length: 15
CDR3 DNA: TGTGCCAGCAGTTTATGGACTAGCGGGAGCGGGGAGCTGTTTTTT
CDR3 protein: CASSLWTSGSGELFF

clone size: .
V gene: TRBV7-9
D gene: TRBD1
J gene: TRBJ1-2
CDR3 length: 16
CDR3 DNA: TGTGCCAGCAGCTTACCCCGACAGGGCTCCGGCTATGGCTACACCTTC
CDR3 protein: CASSLPRQGSGYGYTF

clone size: .
V gene: TRBV30
D gene: .
J gene: TRBJ1-5
CDR3 length: 13
CDR3 DNA: TGTGCCTGGAGCGCAGATAGCAATCAGCCCCAGCATTTT
CDR3 protein: CAWSADSNQPQHF

clone size: .
V gene: TRBV5-4
D gene: TRBD1
J gene: TRBJ2-1
CDR3 length: 14
CDR3 DNA: TGTGCCAGCAGCTTAGGGGCACAGGGGGCAGGGCAGTTCTTC
CDR3 protein: CASSLGAQGAGQFF

clone size: .
V gene: TRBV7-6
D gene: TRBD1
J gene: TRBJ1-3
CDR3 length: 19
CDR3 DNA: TGTGCCAGCAGCGCGAGGGGGACAGGAGGCCCTCTCTCTGGAAACACCATATATTTT
CDR3 protein: CASSARGTGGPLSGNTIYF

clone size: few
V gene: TRBV7-2
D gene: TRBD2
J gene: TRBJ2-3
CDR3 length: 18
CDR3 DNA: TGTGCCAGCAGCTTAGGTTGGATTAGCGGGGGCTCGACAGATACGCAGTATTTT
CDR3 protein: CASSLGWISGGSTDTQYF

clone size: .
V gene: TRBV7-8
D gene: .
J gene: TRBJ2-2
CDR3 length: 16
CDR3 DNA: TGTGCCAGCAGCTTAGCCGGACTTCCCAACACCGGGGAGCTGTTTTTT
CDR3 protein: CASSLAGLPNTGELFF

clone size: .
V gene: TRBV29-1
D gene: TRBD1
J gene: TRBJ1-1
CDR3 length: 16
CDR3 DNA: TGCAGCGGGACCAACAGGGGAAGAGGTACCTACACTGAAGCTTTCTTT
CDR3 protein: CSGTNRGRGTYTEAFF

clone size: few
V gene: TRBV27
D gene: .
J gene: TRBJ2-7
CDR3 length: 14
CDR3 DNA: TGTGCCAGCAGTTTGGGCCAGGGACTCTTTGAGCAGTACTTC
CDR3 protein: CASSLGQGLFEQYF

clone size: .
V gene: TRBV30
D gene: TRBD1
J gene: TRBJ2-7
CDR3 length: 14
CDR3 DNA: TGTGCCTGGAACCGACAGGGAGTGCGTTACGAGCAGTACTTC
CDR3 protein: CAWNRQGVRYEQYF

clone size: .
V gene: TRBV19
D gene: .
J gene: TRBJ2-7
CDR3 length: 16
CDR3 DNA: TGTGCCAGTCGGCCCGCTTTCAGGGGAAGCGCCTCCGAGCAGTACTTC
CDR3 protein: CASRPAFRGSASEQYF

clone size: few
V gene: TRBV28
D gene: .
J gene: TRBJ2-1
CDR3 length: 13
CDR3 DNA: TGTGCCAGCAGTTTTGGTGGGAGTGATGAGCAGTTCTTC
CDR3 protein: CASSFGGSDEQFF

clone size: .
V gene: TRBV28
D gene: TRBD1
J gene: TRBJ2-7
CDR3 length: 15
CDR3 DNA: TGTGCCAGCAGTTTATTTGGGACAGGGACCTACGAGCAGTACTTC
CDR3 protein: CASSLFGTGTYEQYF

clone size: few
V gene: TRBV18
D gene: TRBD2
J gene: TRBJ2-7
CDR3 length: 15
CDR3 DNA: TGTGCCAGCTCACCACCGAGTAGCGGGAGAATAGAGCAGTACTTC
CDR3 protein: CASSPPSSGRIEQYF

clone size: .
V gene: TRBV18
D gene: .
J gene: TRBJ2-1
CDR3 length: 16
CDR3 DNA: TGTGCCAGCTCACCACCGGTCGGGGTGACCTACAATGAGCAGTTCTTC
CDR3 protein: CASSPPVGVTYNEQFF

clone size: .
V gene: TRBV11-2
D gene: TRBD1
J gene: TRBJ2-7
CDR3 length: 14
CDR3 DNA: TGTGCCAGCAGCAAGGACAGGGGGCCTGACGAGCAGTACTTC
CDR3 protein: CASSKDRGPDEQYF

clone size: few
V gene: TRBV28
D gene: TRBD1
J gene: TRBJ1-2
CDR3 length: 13
CDR3 DNA: TGTGCCAGCAGATTAACAGGGGGCTATGGCTACACCTTC
CDR3 protein: CASRLTGGYGYTF

clone size: few
V gene: TRBV19
D gene: .
J gene: TRBJ1-4
CDR3 length: 11
CDR3 DNA: TGTGCCAGTGGCAGGTCTGAAAAACTGTTTTTT
CDR3 protein: CASGRSEKLFF

clone size: .
V gene: TRBV7-9
D gene: TRBD2
J gene: TRBJ2-1
CDR3 length: 16
CDR3 DNA: TGTGCCAGCAGCTTATTCCTAGCGGGGTACTACAATGAGCAGTTCTTC
CDR3 protein: CASSLFLAGYYNEQFF

clone size: few
V gene: TRBV7-3
D gene: .
J gene: TRBJ1-1
CDR3 length: 15
CDR3 DNA: TGTGCCAGCAGGTCCCGAACTGGACAGAACACTGAAGCTTTCTTT
CDR3 protein: CASRSRTGQNTEAFF

clone size: .
V gene: TRBV9
D gene: .
J gene: TRBJ2-1
CDR3 length: 15
CDR3 DNA: TGTGCCAGCAGCGTAGCTCCGGGAGCCGACAATGAGCAGTTCTTC
CDR3 protein: CASSVAPGADNEQFF

clone size: .
V gene: TRBV7-3
D gene: TRBD1
J gene: TRBJ2-7
CDR3 length: 16
CDR3 DNA: TGTGCCAGCAGGCAACCGGGACAGCCACCCTCCTACGAGCAGTACTTC
CDR3 protein: CASRQPGQPPSYEQYF

clone size: .
V gene: TRBV7-2
D gene: TRBD1
J gene: TRBJ2-7
CDR3 length: 15
CDR3 DNA: TGTGCCAGCAGCTCGACAACAGGGGGAATAGGCGAGCAGTACTTC
CDR3 protein: CASSSTTGGIGEQYF

clone size: once
V gene: TRBV5-6
D gene: .
J gene: TRBJ1-2
CDR3 length: 12
CDR3 DNA: TGTGCCAGCCGACGGGAATCCTATGGCTACACCTTC
CDR3 protein: CASRRESYGYTF

clone size: .
V gene: TRBV27
D gene: .
J gene: TRBJ1-2
CDR3 length: 16
CDR3 DNA: TGTGCCAGCAGTTTATCGTTTACCCGAGACTACTATGGCTACACCTTC
CDR3 protein: CASSLSFTRDYYGYTF

clone size: .
V gene: TRBV25-1
D gene: TRBD2
J gene: TRBJ2-3
CDR3 length: 16
CDR3 DNA: TGTGCCAGCAGAGGTCCAGTGGGAGGGTCCACAGATACGCAGTATTTT
CDR3 protein: CASRGPVGGSTDTQYF

clone size: .
V gene: TRBV7-8
D gene: .
J gene: TRBJ2-7
CDR3 length: 16
CDR3 DNA: TGTGCCAGCAGCTTAGGTCTGGCTAGCGACTCCTACGAGCAGTACTTC
CDR3 protein: CASSLGLASDSYEQYF

clone size: .
V gene: TRBV5-6
D gene: .
J gene: TRBJ2-5
CDR3 length: 14
CDR3 DNA: TGTGCCAGCAGCCCCAACGCAGGGAAGGAGACCCAGTACTTC
CDR3 protein: CASSPNAGKETQYF

clone size: .
V gene: TRBV2
D gene: .
J gene: TRBJ1-5
CDR3 length: 14
CDR3 DNA: TGTGCCAGCAGTGCCAGGGCAAGGGATCAGCCCCAGCATTTT
CDR3 protein: CASSARARDQPQHF

clone size: few
V gene: TRBV30
D gene: .
J gene: TRBJ2-7
CDR3 length: 13
CDR3 DNA: TGTGCCTGGGAGCACGGGAGTGGTTACGAGCAGTACTTC
CDR3 protein: CAWEHGSGYEQYF

clone size: .
V gene: TRBV19
D gene: TRBD1
J gene: TRBJ1-1
CDR3 length: 15
CDR3 DNA: TGTGCCAGTAGTATAACAGGGGGTCGGGGCACTGAAGCTTTCTTT
CDR3 protein: CASSITGGRGTEAFF

clone size: .
V gene: TRBV2
D gene: .
J gene: TRBJ2-1
CDR3 length: 16
CDR3 DNA: TGTGCCAGCAGAGATAACACACCCCTAGATGACCCTGAGCAGTTCTTC
CDR3 protein: CASRDNTPLDDPEQFF

clone size: .
V gene: TRBV7-9
D gene: TRBD1
J gene: TRBJ1-2
CDR3 length: 17
CDR3 DNA: TGTGCCAGCAGCTTACCTACCGGGACAGGGACTAACTATGGCTACACCTTC
CDR3 protein: CASSLPTGTGTNYGYTF

clone size: .
V gene: TRBV29-1
D gene: .
J gene: TRBJ1-2
CDR3 length: 11
CDR3 DNA: TGCAGCGTTGTTGGGGGCAATGGCTACACCTTC
CDR3 protein: CSVVGGNGYTF

clone size: .
V gene: TRBV29-1
D gene: .
J gene: TRBJ2-7
CDR3 length: 11
CDR3 DNA: TGCAGCGGCCTTCTTTCCGGCGAGCAGTACTTC
CDR3 protein: CSGLLSGEQYF

clone size: once
V gene: TRBV11-2
D gene: .
J gene: TRBJ2-5
CDR3 length: 11
CDR3 DNA: TGTGCCAGCAGCCGTCAAGAGACCCAGTACTTC
CDR3 protein: CASSRQETQYF

clone size: .
V gene: TRBV28
D gene: .
J gene: TRBJ1-1
CDR3 length: 14
CDR3 DNA: TGTGCCAGCAGTTTACTCCCCCCGACAGTCGAAGCTTTCTTT
CDR3 protein: CASSLLPPTVEAFF

clone size: .
V gene: TRBV7-3
D gene: .
J gene: TRBJ1-2
CDR3 length: 14
CDR3 DNA: TGTGCCAGCAGCGTACAGGGAACTGACTATGGCTACACCTTC
CDR3 protein: CASSVQGTDYGYTF

clone size: .
V gene: TRBV27
D gene: TRBD1
J gene: TRBJ1-2
CDR3 length: 17
CDR3 DNA: TGTGCCAGCAGTTTATTGGGACAACGGGACAGGGGAAATGGCTACACCTTC
CDR3 protein: CASSLLGQRDRGNGYTF

clone size: .
V gene: TRBV5-1
D gene: TRBD2
J gene: TRBJ2-1
CDR3 length: 14
CDR3 DNA: TGCGCCAGCAGTTTTAATACGGGACTAGATGAGCAGTTCTTC
CDR3 protein: CASSFNTGLDEQFF

clone size: .
V gene: TRBV28
D gene: TRBD1
J gene: TRBJ1-5
CDR3 length: 20
CDR3 DNA: TGTGCCAGCAGTTCACCCCTTGGACAGGGGGTGCCTTATAGCAATCAGCCCCAGCATTTT
CDR3 protein: CASSSPLGQGVPYSNQPQHF

clone size: .
V gene: TRBV2
D gene: .
J gene: TRBJ2-7
CDR3 length: 11
CDR3 DNA: TGTGCCAGCGAAGACTCTTACGAGCAGTACTTC
CDR3 protein: CASEDSYEQYF

clone size: .
V gene: TRBV15
D gene: TRBD1
J gene: TRBJ2-7
CDR3 length: 15
CDR3 DNA: TGTGCCACCAGCAGAGTCCGACAGGGGGCATACGAGCAGTACTTC
CDR3 protein: CATSRVRQGAYEQYF

clone size: .
V gene: TRBV6-6
D gene: .
J gene: TRBJ1-5
CDR3 length: 13
CDR3 DNA: TGTGCCAGCAGTTACTCTGTTGGCCAGCCCCAGCATTTT
CDR3 protein: CASSYSVGQPQHF

clone size: .
V gene: TRBV7-3
D gene: TRBD2
J gene: TRBJ2-7
CDR3 length: 15
CDR3 DNA: TGTGCCAGCAGCATAGCGGGAGGGGACACCTACGAGCAGTACTTC
CDR3 protein: CASSIAGGDTYEQYF

clone size: few
V gene: TRBV18
D gene: TRBD2
J gene: TRBJ2-1
CDR3 length: 17
CDR3 DNA: TGTGCCAGCTCACCGGGTTCTAGCGGGAGAGGCCGGGGTGAGCAGTTCTTC
CDR3 protein: CASSPGSSGRGRGEQFF

clone size: .
V gene: TRBV5-5
D gene: TRBD1
J gene: TRBJ2-7
CDR3 length: 13
CDR3 DNA: TGTGCCAGTGGGAGACAGGGGGCCTACGAGCAGTACTTC
CDR3 protein: CASGRQGAYEQYF

clone size: once
V gene: TRBV19
D gene: .
J gene: TRBJ1-1
CDR3 length: 13
CDR3 DNA: TGTGCCAGTAGTCTCGGGACTTACACTGAAGCTTTCTTT
CDR3 protein: CASSLGTYTEAFF

clone size: .
V gene: TRBV14
D gene: TRBD2
J gene: TRBJ2-7
CDR3 length: 20
CDR3 DNA: TGTGCCAGCAGCCAACCTAAGCGGGGAACTAGCGGGAGTTACTACTACGAGCAGTACTTC
CDR3 protein: CASSQPKRGTSGSYYYEQYF

clone size: .
V gene: TRBV7-6
D gene: TRBD1
J gene: TRBJ1-4
CDR3 length: 16
CDR3 DNA: TGTGCCAGCAGCGCACTACCGGGACAGACAGCTGAAAAACTGTTTTTT
CDR3 protein: CASSALPGQTAEKLFF

clone size: .
V gene: TRBV28
D gene: TRBD1
J gene: TRBJ1-1
CDR3 length: 13
CDR3 DNA: TGTGCCAGCAGTCCTGCAGGGGGAGATGAAGCTTTCTTT
CDR3 protein: CASSPAGGDEAFF

clone size: .
V gene: TRBV6-1
D gene: TRBD2
J gene: TRBJ2-3
CDR3 length: 13
CDR3 DNA: TGTGCCAGCAGAGAGCGGGGCCCGGATACGCAGTATTTT
CDR3 protein: CASRERGPDTQYF

clone size: .
V gene: TRBV23-1
D gene: TRBD1
J gene: TRBJ1-3
CDR3 length: 14
CDR3 DNA: TGCGCCATCATAGACAGGGGGCCTGGAAACACCATATATTTT
CDR3 protein: CAIIDRGPGNTIYF

clone size: .
V gene: TRBV7-3
D gene: TRBD2
J gene: TRBJ2-3
CDR3 length: 18
CDR3 DNA: TGTGCCAGCAGCTCGGACCCGACGGCTAGCGGAGCTGGGAAGACGCAGTATTTT
CDR3 protein: CASSSDPTASGAGKTQYF

clone size: .
V gene: TRBV5-5
D gene: .
J gene: TRBJ1-2
CDR3 length: 14
CDR3 DNA: TGTGCCAGCAGCCCCCTCGGGGTATTAGGTGGCTACACCTTC
CDR3 protein: CASSPLGVLGGYTF

clone size: .
V gene: TRBV25-1
D gene: .
J gene: TRBJ1-6
CDR3 length: 16
CDR3 DNA: TGTGCCAGCAGTGACCGACCGGGACAAATTAATTCACCCCTCCACTTT
CDR3 protein: CASSDRPGQINSPLHF